Shown below are 11 T cell receptor beta chains from a single sample sequenced in a study of shared clonotypes between healthy human individuals (dated by TCRdb to about 2020). Receptor amplification or capture employed the immunoSEQ multiplex PCR assay. TCRdb re-hosts the immuneACCESS table, in-frame sequences only. Its copies lack some clones; in the studies checked, an unresolved V gene accounts for under half of them, and the cause for the rest is not known. Across this sample there are about 660,000 clones, with around 74% seen only once. The ten top clones hold over 1.5% of the sample. The sample was memory CD4+ T cells sorted from blood. The meaning of the sample's cell subset or site label: CD45RA-negative fraction. The origin of the receptors is a young woman in good health.

This clone was detected only once. The rearrangement uses TRBV5-8 and TRBJ2-1; 14 positions match TRBD2. Germline V gives CDR1 SGHTS, CDR2 YDEGEE. The CDR3 loop spans 17 amino acids. J was trimmed by 5 bases and V by 4 bases; bases with no gene match: 8. For the CDR3, the DNA is TGTGCCAGCAGCAAAGGGACTAGCGGGAGCACCCACAATGAGCAGTTCTTC. Translating gives CASSKGTSGSTHNEQFF.

A remark on this clone: The sample holds other DNA sequences that translate to the same CDR3. The chain joins TRBV28 to TRBJ1-2; no reliable D call. Germline V gene sequence: CDR1 MDHEN, CDR2 SYDVKM. Trimming cost V 2 bases and J 5 bases, with 6 bases left between them. The CDR3 consists of 12 residues. The CDR3 region is CASSLGVYGYTF. The DNA of the CDR3 is TGTGCCAGCAGTTTAGGAGTGTATGGCTACACCTTC.

The chain recombines TRBV6-6 with TRBJ2-1; 10 positions agree with TRBD1. V lost 0 bases and J lost 7; bases outside the gene matches: 6. CDR3 length: 16 amino acids. CDR1 MNHNY and CDR2 SVGAGI come from the germline V gene (reference sequence). This CDR3 is CASSYSPGTGVNEQFF. For the CDR3, the DNA is TGTGCCAGCAGTTACTCCCCCGGGACAGGGGTAAATGAGCAGTTCTTC.

The chain is built from TRBV29-1 and TRBJ2-7; TRBD1 matches 7 bases. The J segment lost 3 bases and the V segment lost 7 bases, leaving 12 bases of the junction unmatched. Germline V CDR1 and CDR2: SQVTM, ANQGSEA. The CDR3 contains 14 residues. As DNA, the CDR3 is TGCAGCGCCGTACCCGGGGACAGAGTCTACGAGCAGTACTTC. Protein product: CSAVPGDRVYEQYF.

This chain joins TRBV6-1 and TRBJ1-5; 11 positions match TRBD1. The CDR3 is made up of 17 amino acids. CDR1 MNHNS and CDR2 SASEGT come from the germline V gene. Trimming cost V 4 bases and J 2 bases; bases outside gene matches: 7. For the CDR3, the DNA is TGTGCCAGCAGTGCCGGGACAGGGGGTTGGGGCAATCAGCCCCAGCATTTT. It specifies CASSAGTGGWGNQPQHF.

The V and J genes are TRBV7-6 and TRBJ1-5; D might be TRBD1 (5 bases). With 11 bases removed from V and 0 bases from J, the gap between germline ends came to 17 bases. Germline V gene lookup returns CDR1 SGHVS and CDR2 FNYEAQ. This CDR3 region has 15 residues. CDR3 DNA: TGTGCCCTCATTTGGGGCAGAAATAGCAATCAGCCCCAGCATTTT. This gives the protein CALIWGRNSNQPQHF.

V gene TRBV11-2 combines with J gene TRBJ2-3; D uncertain. V was clipped by 1 base and J by 2 bases, with 13 bases between them. This CDR3 spans 16 amino acids. CDR1 and CDR2 from the germline V gene are SGHAT and FQNNGV. CDR3 coding DNA: TGTGCCAGCAGCTTAGGGGCCCCTAGGAACACAGATACGCAGTATTTT. Amino acids: CASSLGAPRNTDTQYF.

As for this clone: Other DNA sequences in this specimen translate into the identical CDR3. The gene calls are TRBV7-2 and TRBJ1-4; no reliable D call. The CDR3 totals 14 residues. From germline, CDR1 is SGHTA and CDR2 FQGNSA. V was shortened by 2 bases and J by 5 bases, with 9 bases between the two germline ends. The CDR3 reads CASSLRRTNEKLFF. The CDR3 DNA reads as TGTGCCAGCAGCTTACGGCGGACGAATGAAAAACTGTTTTTT.

This clone was counted only a few times. This rearrangement joins TRBV7-9 to TRBJ1-3; D not resolved. Trimming cost V 0 bases and J 8 bases, with 8 bases left between them. The germline V gene encodes CDR1 SEHNR and CDR2 FQNEAQ (reference sequence). This CDR3 has 13 residues. This CDR3 is CASSLAGEDTIYF. The CDR3 DNA reads TGTGCCAGCAGCTTAGCCGGGGAGGACACCATATATTTT.

This chain connects TRBV5-4 to TRBJ2-1; possible D gene TRBD2, 6 bases. CDR3 length equals 15 residues. Germline CDR1 SGHNT, CDR2 YYREEE (reference sequence). The V and J ends lost 1 base and 9 bases respectively, with 17 bases between them. The CDR3 spells CASSLPGLQTIEQFF. As DNA, the CDR3 is TGTGCCAGCAGCTTGCCGGGACTCCAAACCATTGAGCAGTTCTTC.

V usage is TRBV5-4 and J usage is TRBJ1-2; 7 bases match TRBD1. The CDR3 runs 14 residues. In germline, CDR1 is SGHNT, CDR2 YYREEE (reference sequence). V dropped 5 bases and J dropped 1; count of bases not matched to a gene: 5. The CDR3: CASRSGTDNYGYTF. Here the CDR3 DNA reads TGTGCCAGCAGGTCCGGGACAGATAACTATGGCTACACCTTC.